This T cell receptor (beta chain) was sequenced for a study of CD4+ T cells in melanoma. This clone was recorded a few times. The antigen remains unidentified. Assay: immunoSEQ multiplex PCR; the TCRdb copy retains only in-frame clones and omits some. The table includes about 140,000 clones, about 90% detected once. Overall study results and limits: CD8+ T cell, macrophage and B cell function reportedly correlated with neoantigen-specific CD4+ T cells. Reportedly, melanoma neoantigen-specific CD4+ T cells showed varied differentiation states.

This TCR derives from a human donor with melanoma.

Here the CDR3 DNA reads TGCAGCGTTGAAGGGAGAGAGGCAGGCGGGACCTACGAGCAGTACTTC. This encodes CSVEGREAGGTYEQYF. The J gene is TRBJ2-7, the V gene TRBV29-1; D is perhaps TRBD2 (6 bases). With 1 base removed from V and 2 bases from J, the gap between germline ends came to 18 bases. Germline V CDR1 and CDR2: SQVTM, ANQGSEA. CDR3 length: 16 amino acids.